These 20 T cell receptor beta chains came from one sample sequenced in a study of OX40 agonist ivuxolimab in advanced cancers. Here immunoSEQ multiplex PCR was the method, and the copy in TCRdb shows in-frame clones only, minus some. The top ten clones hold about 2.6% of a sample with 80,000 to 100,000 clones, roughly 94% of them seen once. The sample here was CD4+ or CD8+ T cells sorted from blood, taken in a trial of the OX40 agonist ivuxolimab. The origin of the receptors is an adult with an advanced solid tumor such as melanoma, head and neck, liver or kidney cancer.

DNA of the CDR3: TGCAGCGTTGAGGCACAGACCTACGAGCAGTACTTC. Translation: CSVEAQTYEQYF. The chain carries TRBV29-1 and TRBJ2-7; the D is unclear. Germline V gene sequence: CDR1 SQVTM, CDR2 ANQGSEA. This CDR3 comprises 12 residues. Trimming pared 3 bases from V and 2 bases from J, leaving 8 bases between.

The CDR3, as DNA: TGTGCCAGCAGCTTAGAGTCAGGGAACATCTGGGACACCATATATTTT. It yields the protein CASSLESGNIWDTIYF. This sequence joins TRBV11-2 and TRBJ1-3; D might be TRBD1 (5 bases). This CDR3 region has 16 residues. V was shortened by 0 bases and J by 8 bases, with 17 bases between the two germline ends. CDR1 and CDR2 from the germline V gene are SGHAT and FQNNGV.

The chain combines TRBV7-9 with TRBJ2-7, with 11 nucleotides matching TRBD2. The ends lost 5 bases at V and 2 bases at J; junction bases unmatched: 8. Germline loops: CDR1 SEHNR, CDR2 FQNEAQ (reference sequence). This CDR3 is 16 amino acids long. The CDR3 bases are TGTGCCAGCAGCCTACTGACTAGCGGGGTTACCTACGAGCAGTACTTC. Translated: CASSLLTSGVTYEQYF.

This clone was detected only once. The rearrangement joins TRBV6-5 to TRBJ2-2; TRBD1 might be the D (6 bases). V was trimmed by 2 bases and J by 5 bases, leaving 12 bases between them. Germline assignment: CDR1 MNHEY and CDR2 SVGAGI. The CDR3 is 15 residues long. The CDR3 DNA follows: TGTGCCAGCAGTTACCTTGGGGACACAACCGGGGAGCTGTTTTTT. Amino acid sequence: CASSYLGDTTGELFF.

The chain joins TRBV5-5 to TRBJ2-1; the match to TRBD1 covers 12 bases. V shed 0 bases and J 4 bases; nucleotides not matched to a gene: 2. Germline-derived CDR1 and CDR2 are SGHKS and YYEKEE (reference sequence). The CDR3 is 16 amino acids. The CDR3 DNA follows: TGTGCCAGCAGCTTGGCGGGACAGGGGGCGTACAATGAGCAGTTCTTC. It translates to CASSLAGQGAYNEQFF.

This rearrangement joins TRBV14 to TRBJ2-7; 7 positions agree with TRBD1. With V trimmed by 1 base and J by 0 bases, 9 bases remained unmatched. This CDR3 is 17 amino acids long. Germline CDR1 reads SGHDN; CDR2 reads FVKESK. CDR3 protein: CASSQGKEAGGSYEQYF. DNA of the CDR3: TGTGCCAGCAGCCAAGGTAAGGAAGCAGGGGGCTCCTACGAGCAGTACTTC. The full variable domain, its missing parts supplied by reference TRBV14 and TRBJ2-7, is EAGVTQFPSHSVIEKGQTVTLRCDPISGHDNLYWYRRVMGKEIKFLLHFVKESKQDESGMPNNRFLAERTGGTYSTLKVQPAELEDSGVYFCASSQGKEAGGSYEQYFGPGTRLTVT.

The chain is built from TRBV27 and TRBJ2-5, with a possible D match to TRBD2 (5 bases). CDR1 and CDR2 from the germline V gene are MNHEY and SMNVEV (reference sequence). V was cut by 2 bases and J by 3 bases, with 13 bases left in between. CDR3 length equals 15 residues. CDR3 in DNA: TGTGCCAGCAGTTTAGAGTATGGGCGGGAAGAGACCCAGTACTTC. It encodes CASSLEYGREETQYF.

The V call is TRBV11-2, the J call TRBJ1-1; TRBD1 might be the D (5 bases). The V end was cut by 7 bases, the J end by 1 base, with 16 bases between. This CDR3 is 15 amino acids long. Per germline, CDR1 SGHAT and CDR2 FQNNGV. The CDR3, as DNA: TGTGCCAGCAAGCTCCCGGGACTTAAGAACACTGAAGCTTTCTTT. Translation gives CASKLPGLKNTEAFF.

The chain employs TRBV7-3 and TRBJ1-6; D may be TRBD1 (5 bases). The germline V gene has CDR1 SGHTA and CDR2 FQGTGA. This CDR3 contains 11 residues. V dropped 2 bases and J dropped 12 bases, with 5 bases sitting between them. The CDR3 bases are TGTGCCAGCAGCTTAGGGGGACCCCTCCACTTT. Its protein is CASSLGGPLHF.

The rearrangement links TRBV5-1 to TRBJ1-5, with 9 bases lining up with TRBD1. The germline V gene encodes CDR1 SGHRS and CDR2 YFSETQ. The trim removed 4 bases at V and 6 bases at J, leaving 2 bases unmatched. This CDR3 contains 13 residues. The CDR3 sequence: CASSPTGGQPQHF. The CDR3 region has the DNA TGCGCCAGCAGCCCGACAGGGGGTCAGCCCCAGCATTTT. Using reference TRBV5-1 and TRBJ1-5 for the parts outside the CDR3, the full variable domain is KAGVTQTPRYLIKTRGQQVTLSCSPISGHRSVSWYQQTPGQGLQFLFEYFSETQRNKGNFPGRFSGRQFSNSRSEMNVSTLELGDSALYLCASSPTGGQPQHFGDGTRLSIL.

The chain uses TRBV29-1 and TRBJ2-7, with 10 bases that match TRBD2. The J segment lost 6 bases and the V segment lost 2 bases, leaving 7 bases of the junction unmatched. Germline CDR1 is SQVTM and CDR2 is ANQGSEA. The CDR3 totals 14 residues. In nucleotides, the CDR3 is TGCAGCGTTGAACCTCTAGCGGGAGATGGCGAGCAGTACTTC. Translation: CSVEPLAGDGEQYF.

V is TRBV5-4 and J is TRBJ2-3, with 10 nucleotides matching TRBD2. Germline V CDR1 and CDR2: SGHNT, YYREEE (reference sequence). There are 16 residues in the CDR3. V dropped 4 bases and J dropped 0; count of bases not matched to a gene: 5. The CDR3, as DNA: TGTGCCAGCAGCGACGGACTAGCGGCTAGCACAGATACGCAGTATTTT. It is translated as CASSDGLAASTDTQYF.

The chain has TRBV15 and TRBJ2-3, with 7 nucleotides matching TRBD2. The CDR3 runs 15 residues. From germline, CDR1 is LNHNV and CDR2 YYDKDF (reference sequence). Unmatched junction bases numbered 7, after V lost 5 bases and J lost 2 bases. The CDR3 spells CATSGLLASTDTQYF. The CDR3 DNA follows: TGTGCCACCAGCGGCCTACTAGCGTCCACAGATACGCAGTATTTT.

This chain joins TRBV5-1 and TRBJ2-3; TRBD1 agrees at 9 bases. The CDR3 is made up of 15 amino acids. CDR1 and CDR2 from the germline V gene are SGHRS and YFSETQ. The ends lost 4 bases at V and 2 bases at J; junction bases unmatched: 5. The CDR3 coding sequence is TGCGCCAGCAGCCGGGGACAGGGCCCCACAGATACGCAGTATTTT. Its protein is CASSRGQGPTDTQYF.

This rearrangement joins TRBV14 to TRBJ1-4; D possibly corresponds to TRBD1 (6 bases). V shed 2 bases and J shed 7 bases, with 8 bases lying between them. Looked up from germline, CDR1 is SGHDN and CDR2 is FVKESK. This CDR3 comprises 13 residues. CDR3 region: CASSQRGSEKLFF. In DNA, the CDR3 is TGTGCCAGCAGCCAAAGGGGGAGTGAAAAACTGTTTTTT.

The chain joins TRBV23-1 to TRBJ1-5, with D uncertain. TRBV23-1 is an open reading frame, and its role is uncertain. Trimming stripped 2 bases from V and 4 bases from J, with 21 bases between. CDR3 length equals 18 residues. CDR3 in amino acids: CASSQTVMRPPGNQPQHF. CDR3 nucleotide sequence: TGCGCCAGCAGTCAAACCGTTATGCGTCCCCCCGGGAATCAGCCCCAGCATTTT.

The CDR3: CASSWGSNQPQHF. CDR3 nucleotide sequence: TGTGCCAGCAGCTGGGGATCCAATCAGCCCCAGCATTTT. J is TRBJ1-5 and V is TRBV7-6; D not certain. In germline, CDR1 is SGHVS, CDR2 FNYEAQ. Trimming shortened V by 4 bases and J by 3 bases, and 7 bases separated the two germline ends. This CDR3 region has 13 residues.

The gene calls are TRBV7-9 and TRBJ1-2, with D maybe TRBD1 (5 bases). The CDR3 covers 12 residues. Trimming removed 4 bases at V and 14 bases at J, with 17 bases between. Germline V gene sequence: CDR1 SEHNR, CDR2 FQNEAQ (reference sequence). CDR3 in DNA: TGTGCCAGCAGCTCACGAGACAGTTTTGAGACCTTC. Translation: CASSSRDSFETF.

The chain combines TRBV6-1 with TRBJ1-2; D is uncertain. The CDR3 is 11 residues long. CDR1 and CDR2 from the germline V gene are MNHNS and SASEGT. V lost 3 bases and J 8 bases, leaving 7 bases between the germline ends. The CDR3 nucleotides read TGTGCCAGCAGTGACCTGGGGGGCTACACCTTC. It codes for CASSDLGGYTF.

This sequence joins TRBV9 and TRBJ2-3; D ambiguous. The CDR3 extends over 11 amino acids. Trimming cost V 3 bases and J 8 bases, with 7 bases left between them. Germline V lookup: CDR1 SGDLS, CDR2 YYNGEE. The CDR3 DNA sequence: TGTGCCAGCAGCGGAATCGGTACGCAGTATTTT. Translated, it gives CASSGIGTQYF. Combining the CDR3 with reference TRBV9 and TRBJ2-3 gives the whole variable domain DSGVTQTPKHLITATGQRVTLRCSPRSGDLSVYWYQQSLDQGLQFLIQYYNGEERAKGNILERFSAQQFPDLHSELNLSSLELGDSALYFCASSGIGTQYFGPGTRLTVL.